Many counts were recorded for the clone carrying this TCR beta chain. As yet, its antigen is unknown. The data belong to a study of T-cell reconstitution after alpha-beta-depleted transplantation in children. Whole-study findings and limits: About two months after transplant, alpha-beta T cells reportedly came from several hundred expanded graft clones. At one year after transplant, newly produced T cells mostly accounted for T-cell counts and diversity. Some patients' high day-60 TCRbeta diversity was attributed to recipient cells surviving conditioning.

Looked up from germline, CDR1 is SGHTA and CDR2 is FQGNSA. This CDR3 has 17 residues. Trimming removed 5 bases at V and 0 bases at J, with 17 bases between. It was with unique molecular identifiers that the TCRbeta library was prepared. MiXCR, run by TCRdb on the PCR reads, gives a single entry per CDR3 protein. Among roughly 490,000 distinct CDR3 sequences listed, approximately 10% were seen once. This sample comprised PBMCs, mostly from graft donor cells, obtained 180 days after TCRalphabeta/CD19-depleted stem cell transplant. The gene calls are TRBV7-2 and TRBJ2-4, with D tentatively TRBD2 (6 bases). This receptor was identified in a female patient aged 2-10 years who had a stem cell transplant for aplastic anemia, so the T cells may come from the graft donor. This CDR3 is CASSAQSWEVAKNIQYF. The CDR3 DNA sequence: TGTGCCAGCAGCGCCCAAAGCTGGGAGGTAGCCAAAAACATTCAGTACTTC.